The T cell receptor (beta chain) under discussion was sequenced for a study of T-cell reconstitution after alpha-beta-depleted transplantation in children. Preparing the TCRbeta library involved the use of unique molecular identifiers. MiXCR, applied by TCRdb to the PCR reads, yields one record per CDR3 protein. The sample lists 500,000 or so distinct CDR3 sequences; roughly 11% were seen once. The CDR3 totals 12 residues. Germline CDR1 and CDR2: SGDLS and YYNGEE. V gave up 3 bases and J gave up 8 bases, with 11 bases separating them. This clonotype was counted only a few times. Its antigen is not identified. Study-wide points: Reportedly, alpha-beta T cells present about two months post-transplant originated from several hundred expanded clones of graft origin. The origin of high day-60 TCRbeta diversity in some patients lay in surviving recipient T cells and thymic progenitors.

The sample was PBMCs, mostly from graft donor cells, taken 180 days after TCRalphabeta/CD19-depleted stem cell transplant. The rearrangement joins TRBV9 to TRBJ1-2; tentatively, D is TRBD1 (6 bases). This TCR derives from a female patient between 2 and 10 years old who had a stem cell transplant for aplastic anemia, so the T cells may come from the graft donor. The CDR3: CASSGPGEGYTF. The CDR3 DNA sequence: TGTGCCAGCAGCGGACCAGGGGAAGGCTACACCTTC.